This entry lists 10 T cell receptor beta chains sequenced from one sample in a study of prognosis after radiotherapy for stage I lung cancer. Amplification of the TCR beta CDR3 (from genomic DNA) was done by two-round multiplex PCR. Primers (each specific to one TRBV or TRBJ gene) were used in first-round PCR. In TCRdb, the multiplex PCR reads were re-called with MiXCR into one record per CDR3 protein. The table includes about 14,000 distinct CDR3 sequences, around a quarter detected once. The starting material was PBMCs, obtained before or after stereotactic body radiation therapy (not recorded which). The source is a donor over 45 with non-small cell lung cancer.

This clonotype occurred many times. This chain links TRBV10-2 with TRBJ2-1, with D possibly matching TRBD2 (6 bases). V shed 3 bases and J shed 5 bases, with 26 bases lying between them. Germline V CDR1 and CDR2: WSHSY, SAAADI. This CDR3 contains 19 residues. CDR3: CASSDFGGGWSSHNNEQFF. The CDR3 region has the DNA TGCGCCAGCAGTGACTTCGGGGGAGGATGGTCGTCTCATAACAATGAGCAGTTCTTC.

About this clonotype: Given a far larger clone just one base away, this is likely a sequencing read error. This chain joins TRBV9 and TRBJ1-3; TRBD1 might be the D (5 bases). V was shortened by 4 bases and J by 1 base, with 12 bases between the two germline ends. CDR3 length: 15 residues. The germline V gene has CDR1 SGDLS and CDR2 YYNGEE. The CDR3 sequence is CASSHRCISGNTIYF. As DNA, the CDR3 is TGTGCCAGCAGCCACAGGTGTATTTCTGGAAACACCATATATTTT.

This clonotype was detected ten times or more. CDR3 nucleotides: TGCGCCAGCAGCGAGGGACAGGGGATCGCGGAGACCCAGTACTTC. This codes for CASSEGQGIAETQYF. The chain links TRBV4-1 to TRBJ2-5; 10 nucleotides align to TRBD1. Losses at the gene ends were 5 bases for V and 5 bases for J; bases not matched to a gene: 8. This CDR3 is 15 amino acids long. Germline V lookup: CDR1 MGHRA, CDR2 YSYEKL.

In its sample, this clonotype was seen many times. The J gene is TRBJ1-1, the V gene TRBV14; 7 positions match TRBD1. V was clipped by 5 bases and J by 8 bases; unmatched bases: 8. This CDR3 contains 13 residues. Germline values: CDR1 SGHDN, CDR2 FVKESK. The CDR3 is CASSIQGTTEAFF. CDR3 sequence (DNA): TGTGCCAGCAGCATACAGGGGACTACCGAAGCTTTCTTT.

This clonotype was seen repeatedly, ten times or more. For the CDR3, the DNA is TGTGCCATCAGTGAGGCCGGGACTAGCATAAATGAGCAGTTCTTC. Its protein is CAISEAGTSINEQFF. The chain has TRBV10-3 and TRBJ2-1; 9 bases are a match to TRBD2. The CDR3 has 15 amino acids. Germline values: CDR1 ENHRY, CDR2 SYGVKD. Trimming took 2 bases from V and 7 from J; bases not matched to a gene: 6.

This clonotype has a count of ten or more. The rearrangement uses TRBV27 and TRBJ2-3; D is undetermined. Germline V gives CDR1 MNHEY, CDR2 SMNVEV (reference sequence). The V and J ends lost 6 bases and 3 bases respectively, with 19 bases between them. The CDR3 is 16 residues long. The CDR3 loop reads CASRPYGRERTDTQYF. For the CDR3, the DNA is TGTGCCAGCAGACCCTATGGTAGGGAAAGAACAGATACGCAGTATTTT.

Comment on this clonotype: One end of the junction is discordant with germline, which a read error may explain. The chain uses TRBV5-4 and TRBJ1-4; D is unclear. The CDR3 is 15 amino acids. Germline values: CDR1 SGHNT, CDR2 YYREEE (reference sequence). The CDR3 protein is CSSSFGGKANEKLFF. The CDR3 DNA is TGTTCCAGCAGCTTCGGAGGCAAGGCTAATGAAAAACTGTTTTTT.

This clonotype rates as medium-sized. The V gene is TRBV12-3 or TRBV12-4, the J gene TRBJ2-3; 10 bases agree with TRBD2. Losses at the gene ends were 7 bases for V and 3 bases for J; bases not matched to a gene: 4. The CDR3 is made up of 14 amino acids. The CDR3 nucleotides are TGTGCCAGCAAACCTAGCGGGAGTACAGATACGCAGTATTTT. Translated: CASKPSGSTDTQYF.

Many counts were recorded for this clonotype. The chain has TRBV28 and TRBJ1-2; perhaps TRBD1 as D (5 bases). Germline CDR1 MDHEN, CDR2 SYDVKM. The CDR3 sequence is 16 residues long. V was clipped by 6 bases and J by 2 bases, with 19 bases between them. DNA of the CDR3: TGTGCCAGCAGGGGCCGGGGGGGATGGGGCAACTATGGCTACACCTTC. Translated, it gives CASRGRGGWGNYGYTF.

This clonotype occurred many times. V is TRBV5-5 and J is TRBJ2-1; 10 nucleotides align to TRBD2. The CDR3 contains 15 residues. Germline-derived CDR1 and CDR2 are SGHKS and YYEKEE (reference sequence). Unmatched junction bases numbered 9, after V lost 2 bases and J lost 10 bases. The CDR3 loop is CASSFLSGRANEQFF. CDR3 nucleotides: TGTGCCAGCAGCTTCTTAAGCGGGAGGGCCAACGAGCAGTTCTTC. Using reference TRBV5-5 and TRBJ2-1 for the parts outside the CDR3, the full variable domain is DAGVTQSPTHLIKTRGQQVTLRCSPISGHKSVSWYQQVLGQGPQFIFQYYEKEERGRGNFPDRFSARQFPNYSSELNVNALLLGDSALYLCASSFLSGRANEQFFGPGTRLTVL.